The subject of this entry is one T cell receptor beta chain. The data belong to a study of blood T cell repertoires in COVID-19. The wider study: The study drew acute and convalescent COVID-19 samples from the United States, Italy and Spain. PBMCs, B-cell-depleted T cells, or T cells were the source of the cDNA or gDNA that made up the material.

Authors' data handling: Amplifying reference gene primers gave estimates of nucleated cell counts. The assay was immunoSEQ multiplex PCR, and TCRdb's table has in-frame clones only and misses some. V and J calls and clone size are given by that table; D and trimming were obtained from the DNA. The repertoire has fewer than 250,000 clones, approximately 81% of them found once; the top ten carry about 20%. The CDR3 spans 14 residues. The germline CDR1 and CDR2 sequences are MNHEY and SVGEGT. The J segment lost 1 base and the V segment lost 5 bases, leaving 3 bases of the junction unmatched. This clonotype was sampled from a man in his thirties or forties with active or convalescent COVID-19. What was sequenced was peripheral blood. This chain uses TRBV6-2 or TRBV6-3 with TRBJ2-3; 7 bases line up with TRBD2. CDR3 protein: CASSLAARTDTQYF. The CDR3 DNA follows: TGTGCCAGCAGTCTAGCGGCTCGCACAGATACGCAGTATTTT.